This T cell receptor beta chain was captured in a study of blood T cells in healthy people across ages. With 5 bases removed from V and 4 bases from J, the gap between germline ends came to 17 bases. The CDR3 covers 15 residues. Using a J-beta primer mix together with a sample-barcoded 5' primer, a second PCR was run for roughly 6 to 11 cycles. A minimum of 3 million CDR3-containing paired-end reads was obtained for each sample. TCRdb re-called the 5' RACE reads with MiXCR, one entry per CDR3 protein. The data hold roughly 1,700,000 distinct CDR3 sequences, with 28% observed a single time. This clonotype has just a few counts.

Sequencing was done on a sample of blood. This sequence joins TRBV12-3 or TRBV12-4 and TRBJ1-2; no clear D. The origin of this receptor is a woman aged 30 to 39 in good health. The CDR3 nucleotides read TGTGCCAGCAGTCCTGGGAGGCGCGGTAGCTATGGCTACACCTTC. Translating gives CASSPGRRGSYGYTF.